This T cell receptor beta chain stems from a study of shared clonotypes between healthy human individuals. The study, taken as a whole, reports: In having few donors, the study represented limited genetic and exposure-history diversity. A handful of donors had around 5% of their naive CD4 clonotypes in common.

In the case of this clone: What it recognizes is unknown.

TCRdb's table, derived via immunoSEQ multiplex PCR, lists solely in-frame clones and lacks some. The data contain around 2.3 million clones, around 95% of them singletons. This CDR3 contains 17 residues. Per germline, CDR1 KGHSH and CDR2 LQKENI. V lost 0 bases and J lost 6, with 19 bases in between. A CD45RA-negative memory subset and a CD45RA+ naive subset were separated from the CD4+ cells. This receptor was taken from a man between 18 and 35 years old in good health. The J gene is TRBJ2-3, the V gene TRBV18; D might be TRBD1 or TRBD2, each matching 5 bases. The sequenced sample was naive CD4+ T cells sorted from blood. Subset specified: CD45RA+ positively selected. CDR3 sequence reads: CASSPPGRTPLHDTQYF. DNA for the CDR3: TGTGCCAGCTCACCACCGGGACGGACTCCGCTCCACGATACGCAGTATTTT.